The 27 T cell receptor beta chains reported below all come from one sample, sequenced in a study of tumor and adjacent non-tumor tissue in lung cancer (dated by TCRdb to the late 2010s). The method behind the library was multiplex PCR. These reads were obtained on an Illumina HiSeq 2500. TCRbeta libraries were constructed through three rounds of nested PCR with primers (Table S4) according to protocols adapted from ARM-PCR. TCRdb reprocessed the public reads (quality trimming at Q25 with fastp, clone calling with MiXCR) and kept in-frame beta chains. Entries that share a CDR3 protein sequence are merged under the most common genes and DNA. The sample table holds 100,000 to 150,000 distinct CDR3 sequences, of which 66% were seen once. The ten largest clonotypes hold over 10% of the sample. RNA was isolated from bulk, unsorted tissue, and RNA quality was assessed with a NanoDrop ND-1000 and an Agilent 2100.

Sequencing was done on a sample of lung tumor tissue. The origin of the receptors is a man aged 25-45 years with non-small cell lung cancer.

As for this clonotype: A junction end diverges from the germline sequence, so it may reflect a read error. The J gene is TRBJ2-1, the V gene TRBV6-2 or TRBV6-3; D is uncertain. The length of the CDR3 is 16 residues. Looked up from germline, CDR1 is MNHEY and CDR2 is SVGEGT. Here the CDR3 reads CASSYAGANSYNEQFF. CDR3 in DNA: TGTGCCAGTAGTTACGCAGGCGCCAACTCCTACAATGAGCAGTTCTTC.

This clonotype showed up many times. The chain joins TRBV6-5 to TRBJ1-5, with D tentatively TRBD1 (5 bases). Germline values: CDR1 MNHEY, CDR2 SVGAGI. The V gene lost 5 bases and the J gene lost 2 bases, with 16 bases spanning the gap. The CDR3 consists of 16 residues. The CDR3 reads CASSKTGTLGNQPQHF. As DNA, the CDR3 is TGTGCCAGCAGTAAAACCGGGACCCTCGGCAATCAGCCCCAGCATTTT.

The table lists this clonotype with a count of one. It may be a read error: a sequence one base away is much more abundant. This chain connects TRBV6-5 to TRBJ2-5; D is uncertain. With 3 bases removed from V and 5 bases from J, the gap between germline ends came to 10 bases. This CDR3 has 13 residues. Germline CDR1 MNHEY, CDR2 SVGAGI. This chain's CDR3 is CASSYAWHETQYF. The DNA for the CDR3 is TGTGCCAGCAGTTATGCCTGGCATGAGACCCAGTACTTC.

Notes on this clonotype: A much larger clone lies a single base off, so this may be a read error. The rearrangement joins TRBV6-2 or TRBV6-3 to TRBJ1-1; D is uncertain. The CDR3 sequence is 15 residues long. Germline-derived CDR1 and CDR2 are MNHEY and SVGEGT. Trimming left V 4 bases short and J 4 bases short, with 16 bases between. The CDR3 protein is CASSSPSKPTTEAFF. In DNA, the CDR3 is TGTGCCAGCAGTTCCCCGTCGAAACCGACCACTGAAGCTTTCTTT.

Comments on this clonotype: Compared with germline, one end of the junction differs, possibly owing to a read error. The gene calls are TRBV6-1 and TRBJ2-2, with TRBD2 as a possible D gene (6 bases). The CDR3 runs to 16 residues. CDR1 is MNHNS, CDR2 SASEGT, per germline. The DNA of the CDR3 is TGTGTCAGCAGTGAAGCTGCCGGGAGTGGAACCGGGGAGCTGTTTTTT. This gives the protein CVSSEAAGSGTGELFF.

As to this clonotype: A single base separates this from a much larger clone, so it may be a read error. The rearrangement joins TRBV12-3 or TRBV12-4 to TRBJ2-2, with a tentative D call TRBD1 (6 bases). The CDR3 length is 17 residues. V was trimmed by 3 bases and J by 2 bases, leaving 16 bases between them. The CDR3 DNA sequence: TGTGCCAGCAGTTTCTACAGGTCAGGGGTTAACACCGGGGAGCTGTTTTTT. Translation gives CASSFYRSGVNTGELFF.

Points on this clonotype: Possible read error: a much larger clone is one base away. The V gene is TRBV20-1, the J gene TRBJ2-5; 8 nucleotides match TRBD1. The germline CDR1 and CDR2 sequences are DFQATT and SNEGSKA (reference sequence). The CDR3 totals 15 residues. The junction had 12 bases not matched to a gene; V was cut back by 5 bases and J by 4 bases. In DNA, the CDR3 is TGCAGTGCTTTATCTCGGACAGGGCTGGGAGAGACCCAGTACTTC. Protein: CSALSRTGLGETQYF.

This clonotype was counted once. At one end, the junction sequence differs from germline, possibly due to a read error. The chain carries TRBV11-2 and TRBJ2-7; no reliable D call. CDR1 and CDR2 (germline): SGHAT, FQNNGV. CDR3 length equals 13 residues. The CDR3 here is CTSSWVGSYEQYF. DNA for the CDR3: TGTACCAGCAGCTGGGTAGGGTCCTACGAGCAGTACTTC.

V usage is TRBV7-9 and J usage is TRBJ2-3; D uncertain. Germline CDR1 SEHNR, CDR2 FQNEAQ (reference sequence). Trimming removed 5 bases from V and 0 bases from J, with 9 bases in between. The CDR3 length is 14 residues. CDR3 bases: TGTGCCAGCAGCCGGACGGCTAGCACAGATACGCAGTATTTT. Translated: CASSRTASTDTQYF.

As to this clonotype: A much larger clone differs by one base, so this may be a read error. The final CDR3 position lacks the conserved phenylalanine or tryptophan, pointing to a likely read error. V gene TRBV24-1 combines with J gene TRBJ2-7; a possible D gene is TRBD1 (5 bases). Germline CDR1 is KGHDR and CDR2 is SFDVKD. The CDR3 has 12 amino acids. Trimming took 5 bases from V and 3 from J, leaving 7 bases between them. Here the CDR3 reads CATSGGSYEQYL. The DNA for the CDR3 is TGTGCCACCAGTGGGGGCAGCTACGAGCAGTACTTA.

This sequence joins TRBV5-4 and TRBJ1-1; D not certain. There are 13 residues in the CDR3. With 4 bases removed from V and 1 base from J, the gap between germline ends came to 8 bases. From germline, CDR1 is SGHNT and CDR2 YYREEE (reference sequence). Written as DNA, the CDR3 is TGTGCCAGCAGCCAATGGACGAACACTGAAGCTTTCTTT. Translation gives CASSQWTNTEAFF.

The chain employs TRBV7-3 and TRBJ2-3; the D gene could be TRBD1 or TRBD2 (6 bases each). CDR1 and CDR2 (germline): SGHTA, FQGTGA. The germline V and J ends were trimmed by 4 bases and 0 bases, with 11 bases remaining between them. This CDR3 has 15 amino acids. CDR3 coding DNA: TGTGCCAGCAGCTCAACGGGGGCTAGCACAGATACGCAGTATTTT. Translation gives CASSSTGASTDTQYF.

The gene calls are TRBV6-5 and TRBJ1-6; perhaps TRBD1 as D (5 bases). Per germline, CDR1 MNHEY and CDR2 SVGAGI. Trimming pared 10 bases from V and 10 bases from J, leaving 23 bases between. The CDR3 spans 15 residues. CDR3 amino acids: CANSPVGGPGSPLHF. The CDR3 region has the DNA TGTGCCAACAGCCCCGTTGGGGGTCCGGGATCACCCCTCCACTTT.

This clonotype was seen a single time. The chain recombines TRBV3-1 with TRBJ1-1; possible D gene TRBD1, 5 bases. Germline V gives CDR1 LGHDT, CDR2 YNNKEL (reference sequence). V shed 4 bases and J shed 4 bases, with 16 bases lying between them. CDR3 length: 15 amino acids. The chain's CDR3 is CASSREGGGGTEAFF. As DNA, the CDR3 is TGTGCCAGCAGCCGAGAGGGCGGGGGTGGCACTGAAGCTTTCTTT.

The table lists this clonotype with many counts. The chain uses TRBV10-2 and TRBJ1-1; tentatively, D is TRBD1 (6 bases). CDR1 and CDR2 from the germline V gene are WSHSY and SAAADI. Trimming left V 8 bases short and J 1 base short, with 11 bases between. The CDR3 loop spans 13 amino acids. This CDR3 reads CASVRGANTEAFF. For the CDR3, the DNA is TGCGCCAGCGTACGGGGGGCGAACACTGAAGCTTTCTTT.

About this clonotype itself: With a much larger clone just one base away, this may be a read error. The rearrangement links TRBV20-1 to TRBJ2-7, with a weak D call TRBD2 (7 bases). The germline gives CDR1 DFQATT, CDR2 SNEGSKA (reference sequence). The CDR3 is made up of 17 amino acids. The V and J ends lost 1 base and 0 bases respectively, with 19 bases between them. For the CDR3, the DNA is TGCAGTGCTAGAGGGAGGACTAGAGGGGGGCACTCCTACGAGCAGTACTTC. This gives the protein CSARGRTRGGHSYEQYF.

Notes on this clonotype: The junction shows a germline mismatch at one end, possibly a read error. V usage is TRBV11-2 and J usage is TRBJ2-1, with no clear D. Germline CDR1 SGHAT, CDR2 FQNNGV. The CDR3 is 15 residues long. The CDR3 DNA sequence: TGTGCCATCAGCTATAGGTCGACCGACGGCAATGAGCAGTTCTTC. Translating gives CAISYRSTDGNEQFF.

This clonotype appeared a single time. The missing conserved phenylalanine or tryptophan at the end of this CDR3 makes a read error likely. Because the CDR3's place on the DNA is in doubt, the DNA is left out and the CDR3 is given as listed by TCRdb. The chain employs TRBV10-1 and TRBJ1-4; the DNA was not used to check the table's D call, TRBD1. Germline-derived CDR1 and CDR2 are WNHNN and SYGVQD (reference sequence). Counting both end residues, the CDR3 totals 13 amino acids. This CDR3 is CASSNGTTLPFIV.

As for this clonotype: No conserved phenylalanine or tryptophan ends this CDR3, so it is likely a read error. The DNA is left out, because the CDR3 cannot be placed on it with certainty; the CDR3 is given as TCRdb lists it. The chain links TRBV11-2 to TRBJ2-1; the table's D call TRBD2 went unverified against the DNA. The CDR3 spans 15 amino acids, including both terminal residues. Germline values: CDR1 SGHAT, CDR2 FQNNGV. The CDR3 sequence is CASSFIAGGNNVQFS.

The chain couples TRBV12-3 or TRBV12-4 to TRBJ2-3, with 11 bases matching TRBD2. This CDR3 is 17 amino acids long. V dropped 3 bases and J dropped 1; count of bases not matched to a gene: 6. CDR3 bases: TGTGCCAGCAGTTTTCTTAGCGGGAGGGCCGGCACAGATACGCAGTATTTT. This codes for CASSFLSGRAGTDTQYF.

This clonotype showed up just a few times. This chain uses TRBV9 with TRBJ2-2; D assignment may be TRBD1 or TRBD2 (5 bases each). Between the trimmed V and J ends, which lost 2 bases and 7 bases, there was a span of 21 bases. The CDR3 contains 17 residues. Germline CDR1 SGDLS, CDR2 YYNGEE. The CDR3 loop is CASSVDQGPPQGGELFF. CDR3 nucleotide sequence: TGTGCCAGCAGCGTGGACCAGGGACCGCCCCAGGGCGGGGAGCTGTTTTTT.

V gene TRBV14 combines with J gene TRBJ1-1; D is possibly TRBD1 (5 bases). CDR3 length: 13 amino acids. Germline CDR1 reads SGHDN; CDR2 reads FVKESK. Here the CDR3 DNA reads TGTGTTAGCAGCCAAGCGGGACGAACGGTAGCTTTCTTT. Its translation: CVSSQAGRTVAFF.

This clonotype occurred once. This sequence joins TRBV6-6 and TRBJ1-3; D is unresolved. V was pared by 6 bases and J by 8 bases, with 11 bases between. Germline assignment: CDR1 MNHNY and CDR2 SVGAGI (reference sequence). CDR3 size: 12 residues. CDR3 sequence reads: CASRSPGDTIYF. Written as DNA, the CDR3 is TGTGCCAGCAGAAGTCCCGGAGACACCATATATTTT.

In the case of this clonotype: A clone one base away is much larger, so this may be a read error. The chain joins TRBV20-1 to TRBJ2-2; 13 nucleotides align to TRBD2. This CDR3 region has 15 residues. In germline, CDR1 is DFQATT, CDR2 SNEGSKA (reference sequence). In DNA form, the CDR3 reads TGCAGTTCTAGAGGACTAGCGGGAGACACCGGGGAGCTGTTTTTT. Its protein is CSSRGLAGDTGELFF.

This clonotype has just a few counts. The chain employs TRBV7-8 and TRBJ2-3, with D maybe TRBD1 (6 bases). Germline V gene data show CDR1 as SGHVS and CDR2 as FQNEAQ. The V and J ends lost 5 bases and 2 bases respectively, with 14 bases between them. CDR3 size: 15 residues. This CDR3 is CASSPRGATTDTQYF. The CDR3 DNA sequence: TGTGCCAGCAGCCCCAGGGGCGCCACCACAGATACGCAGTATTTT. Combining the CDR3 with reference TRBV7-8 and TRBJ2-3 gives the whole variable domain GAGVSQSPRYKVAKRGQDVALRCDPISGHVSLFWYQQALGQGPEFLTYFQNEAQLDKSGLPSDRFFAERPEGSVSTLKIQRTQQEDSAVYLCASSPRGATTDTQYFGPGTRLTVL.

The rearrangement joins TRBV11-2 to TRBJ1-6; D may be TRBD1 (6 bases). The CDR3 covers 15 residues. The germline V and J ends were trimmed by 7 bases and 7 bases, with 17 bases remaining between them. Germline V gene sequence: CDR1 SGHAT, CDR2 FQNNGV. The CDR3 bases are TGTGCCAGCACCTGGGGGTCAGGGGCGAATTCACCCCTCCACTTT. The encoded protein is CASTWGSGANSPLHF. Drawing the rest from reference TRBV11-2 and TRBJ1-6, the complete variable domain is EAGVAQSPRYKIIEKRQSVAFWCNPISGHATLYWYQQILGQGPKLLIQFQNNGVVDDSQLPKDRFSAERLKGVDSTLKIQPAKLEDSAVYLCASTWGSGANSPLHFGNGTRLTVT.

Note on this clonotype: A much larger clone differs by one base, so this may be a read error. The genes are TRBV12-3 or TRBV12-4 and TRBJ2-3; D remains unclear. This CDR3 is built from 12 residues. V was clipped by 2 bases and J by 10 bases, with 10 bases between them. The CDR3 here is CASSLSSLAQYF. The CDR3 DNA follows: TGTGCCAGCAGTTTAAGTTCTCTAGCGCAGTATTTT.